This TCR beta chain was obtained from a study of blood T cell repertoires in COVID-19 (dated by TCRdb to the early 2020s). Describing the broader study: Samples covering the acute and convalescent phases of COVID-19 were provided by collaborators in the United States, Italy and Spain. The prospective study material was composed of cDNA or gDNA derived from T cells, B-cell-depleted T cells, or PBMCs. The dataset comprised deeply sampled blood TCRbeta repertoires from subjects exposed to, actively infected with, or recovered from COVID-19. The repertoires were released in a freely available public database intended as a resource for research on the immune response to SARS-CoV-2. The samples were drawn from two sources: the first 160 participants of the ongoing ImmuneRACE study, and 950 to 1,500 subjects contributed by 6 global collaborators. The sample metadata nearly always contained a de-identified subject ID, COVID-19 status, age in years and sex. Where HLA class I and class II types were available, the types were taken from metadata supplied by the sample provider, not from assay-based typing. What the work shows at the level of the full study, not this receptor alone: The amount of clinical and demographic metadata varied by source and participant and was provided uncurated.

TCRbeta CDR3 regions were amplified from genomic DNA by means of the immunoSEQ Assay, a bias-controlled multiplex PCR. Per the authors' processing: Within the assay, amplification of reference gene primers was used to estimate how many nucleated cells each sample contained. To quantify the absolute abundance of each unique TCRbeta CDR3 rearrangement, sequence reads were collapsed and filtered. For each sample, productive Simpson clonality was calculated as the square root of Simpson's diversity index across productive rearrangements. Imported from immuneACCESS, the table was reduced by TCRdb to in-frame sequences with V and J called. These copies leave out some clones; in studies compared against another copy, an unresolved V gene accounts for under half, and the cause of the remainder is not known. V, J and clone size are those of that table, while D and trimming were read from the DNA. This sample is represented by 220,000 or so clones; about 89% of them were singletons. Roughly 6% of the sample comes from the top ten.

This clone was found once. The specificity of this receptor is unknown. Base qualities were left out, and no much larger clone turns up one base away. A second Seattle source provided samples from volunteer blood donors who had recovered from COVID-19. Whole blood was collected in K2EDTA tubes by collaborating institutions according to the institutions' own protocols. For TCRbeta analysis, collaborators shipped samples in one of three forms: frozen whole blood, isolated PBMCs, or DNA extracted from either of those sample types. From the cysteine up to the phenylalanine, the CDR3 has a length of 12 residues. Only the CDR3 part of the read is kept: 36 bases, read in frame from the first base. The germline V gene (reference sequence) gives CDR1 as SGHKS and CDR2 as YYEKEE. V was cut back by 4 bases and J by 6 bases, leaving a gap of 8 bases between them.

The chain uses TRBV5-5 and TRBJ1-3; the D gene is unclear. This clonotype originated in a man aged 55 to 69 who had recovered from COVID-19. Sequencing was performed on peripheral blood. The DNA is as follows: TGTGCCAGCAGCCTCACACAAAACACCATATATTTT. Its protein product is CASSLTQNTIYF.